The next 18 T cell receptor beta chains were all read from a single sample in a study of shared clonotypes between healthy human individuals. The assay was immunoSEQ multiplex PCR, and TCRdb's table has in-frame clones only and misses some. This table holds 650,000 to 750,000 clones, roughly 78% found once. Sequencing used memory CD4+ T cells sorted from blood. The subset was: CD45RA-negative fraction. The source of these receptors is a woman between 25 and 40 years old in good health.

The rearrangement links TRBV29-1 to TRBJ1-1; the D is unclear. The V gene lost 2 bases and the J gene lost 3 bases, with 10 bases spanning the gap. This CDR3 is built from 13 residues. The V gene's germline CDR1 is SQVTM and CDR2 ANQGSEA. This CDR3 is CSVERNGDTEAFF. The CDR3, as DNA: TGCAGCGTTGAACGGAATGGGGACACTGAAGCTTTCTTT.

The rearrangement joins TRBV10-3 to TRBJ2-7; 10 bases match TRBD2. The CDR3 sequence is 13 residues long. Germline CDR1 ENHRY, CDR2 SYGVKD. The junction had 8 bases not matched to a gene; V was cut back by 10 bases and J by 5 bases. The CDR3 sequence is CATSPAGGDEQYF. The CDR3 DNA reads TGTGCCACCTCGCCAGCGGGAGGGGACGAGCAGTACTTC.

Written as DNA, the CDR3 is TGTGCCATCAGTGTTGGGAGCGCCCTACATGAGAATGAGCAGTTCTTC. Protein sequence: CAISVGSALHENEQFF. The genes are TRBV10-3 and TRBJ2-1, with D tentatively TRBD2 (5 bases). This CDR3 comprises 16 residues. Per germline, CDR1 ENHRY and CDR2 SYGVKD. V was cut by 4 bases and J by 7 bases, with 20 bases left in between.

J is TRBJ1-5 and V is TRBV28, with a weak D call TRBD1 (6 bases). Deletions cut 6 bases from V and 2 bases from J, with 14 bases between. CDR1 and CDR2 (germline): MDHEN, SYDVKM. The CDR3 runs to 15 residues. For the CDR3, the DNA is TGTGCCAGCAGCTCAGGGGATTTTGGCAATCAGCCCCAGCATTTT. Its translation: CASSSGDFGNQPQHF. Supplemented by reference TRBV28 and TRBJ1-5, the full variable domain reads DVKVTQSSRYLVKRTGEKVFLECVQDMDHENMFWYRQDPGLGLRLIYFSYDVKMKEKGDIPEGYSVSREKKERFSLILESASTNQTSMYLCASSSGDFGNQPQHFGDGTRLSIL.

The chain has TRBV5-1 and TRBJ2-1, with TRBD1 as a possible D gene (6 bases). Germline-derived CDR1 and CDR2 are SGHRS and YFSETQ. The ends were cut back, 3 bases at V and 4 bases at J, with 8 bases in the middle. This CDR3 region has 13 residues. For the CDR3, the DNA is TGCGCCAGCAGCTCCGGACAGTACAATGAGCAGTTCTTC. The encoded protein is CASSSGQYNEQFF.

This chain joins TRBV6-6 and TRBJ2-7, with D tentatively TRBD1 (6 bases). The V and J ends lost 11 bases and 7 bases respectively, with 18 bases between them. There are 12 residues in the CDR3. From germline, CDR1 is MNHNY and CDR2 SVGAGI (reference sequence). The CDR3 sequence is CAGRRTEGEQYF. The DNA of the CDR3 is TGTGCCGGTCGTCGGACAGAAGGGGAGCAGTACTTC.

The chain couples TRBV28 to TRBJ2-4, with D unresolved. The CDR3 sequence is 14 residues long. V lost 4 bases and J lost 0, with 7 bases in between. Germline V gene data show CDR1 as MDHEN and CDR2 as SYDVKM. In DNA, the CDR3 is TGTGCCAGCAGTTATCCGGGAGCCAAAAACATTCAGTACTTC. Protein: CASSYPGAKNIQYF.

The rearrangement uses TRBV13 and TRBJ2-5; D may correspond to TRBD1 or TRBD2 (5 bases each). The CDR3 totals 17 residues. Germline V CDR1 and CDR2: PRHDT, FYEKMQ (reference sequence). V lost 4 bases, J lost 2 bases, and 20 bases lay in between. Written as DNA, the CDR3 is TGTGCCAGCAGCTACGTAGGAATCCGGGACCGACAAGAGACCCAGTACTTC. Translated, it gives CASSYVGIRDRQETQYF.

This chain uses TRBV7-9 with TRBJ1-5, with 7 positions matching TRBD1. This CDR3 spans 15 amino acids. Germline values: CDR1 SEHNR, CDR2 FQNEAQ (reference sequence). V was clipped by 1 base and J by 7 bases; unmatched bases: 7. CDR3 sequence (DNA): TGTGCCAGCAGCTTAGGACAGGGAAGGGGGCAGCCCCAGCATTTT. This codes for CASSLGQGRGQPQHF.

This rearrangement joins TRBV28 to TRBJ2-7; 7 bases agree with TRBD2. This CDR3 contains 16 residues. Germline CDR1 MDHEN, CDR2 SYDVKM. With 7 bases clipped from V and 0 bases from J, the junction kept 12 bases outside the gene matches. The CDR3: CASTRGGALSSYEQYF. The CDR3 DNA is TGTGCCAGCACCCGGGGAGGGGCCCTATCCTCCTACGAGCAGTACTTC. Looking up the rest from reference TRBV28 and TRBJ2-7 gives the full variable domain: DVKVTQSSRYLVKRTGEKVFLECVQDMDHENMFWYRQDPGLGLRLIYFSYDVKMKEKGDIPEGYSVSREKKERFSLILESASTNQTSMYLCASTRGGALSSYEQYFGPGTRLTVT.

This rearrangement joins TRBV6-1 to TRBJ2-5, with unresolved D. V was pared by 6 bases and J by 2 bases, with 10 bases between. This CDR3 comprises 13 residues. Looked up from germline, CDR1 is MNHNS and CDR2 is SASEGT. The CDR3 sequence is CASRVQPQETQYF. The CDR3, as DNA: TGTGCCAGCAGGGTCCAGCCTCAAGAGACCCAGTACTTC.

The chain recombines TRBV28 with TRBJ1-5; D is undetermined. CDR1 is MDHEN, CDR2 SYDVKM, per germline. The CDR3 covers 12 residues. The V end was cut by 5 bases, the J end by 0 bases, with 2 bases between. CDR3 sequence: CASSISNQPQHF. The CDR3 nucleotides read TGTGCCAGCAGTATTAGCAATCAGCCCCAGCATTTT. Supplemented by reference TRBV28 and TRBJ1-5, the full variable domain reads DVKVTQSSRYLVKRTGEKVFLECVQDMDHENMFWYRQDPGLGLRLIYFSYDVKMKEKGDIPEGYSVSREKKERFSLILESASTNQTSMYLCASSISNQPQHFGDGTRLSIL.

The chain is built from TRBV11-1 and TRBJ2-7, with TRBD1 identical over 10 bases. The CDR3 spans 13 residues. The germline V gene has CDR1 SGHAT and CDR2 FQDESV (reference sequence). V shed 5 bases and J 9 bases; nucleotides not matched to a gene: 7. CDR3 nucleotides: TGTGCCAGCAGCCCCCGACAGGGGGCAGTGCAGTACTTC. Encoded protein: CASSPRQGAVQYF.

The V gene is TRBV9, the J gene TRBJ1-1, with TRBD1 as a possible D gene (5 bases). The V end lost 0 bases, the J end lost 1 base, and 10 bases lay between the germline ends. The germline V gene encodes CDR1 SGDLS and CDR2 YYNGEE. CDR3 size: 15 residues. The CDR3 reads CASSVEGRGNTEAFF. DNA of the CDR3: TGTGCCAGCAGCGTAGAGGGGCGGGGGAACACTGAAGCTTTCTTT.

This clone was seen once. The chain combines TRBV27 with TRBJ2-7; the match to TRBD2 covers 8 bases. The germline V gene has CDR1 MNHEY and CDR2 SMNVEV (reference sequence). With 6 bases clipped from V and 6 bases from J, the junction kept 16 bases outside the gene matches. The CDR3 spans 16 residues. This chain's CDR3 is CASSPPFGAGVIEQYF. As DNA, the CDR3 is TGTGCCAGCAGCCCTCCGTTTGGAGCGGGAGTTATCGAGCAGTACTTC.

The chain has TRBV2 and TRBJ2-3; TRBD1 agrees at 7 bases. The V segment lost 2 bases and the J segment 1 base; nucleotides outside the gene matches: 0. CDR3 length equals 14 residues. Germline V CDR1 and CDR2: SNHLY, FYNNEI. CDR3 sequence: CASSETGGTDTQYF. The CDR3 bases are TGTGCCAGCAGTGAAACAGGGGGCACAGATACGCAGTATTTT.

This chain's CDR3 is CASSRRGRVSSYNEQFF. CDR3 DNA sequence: TGTGCCAGCAGCCGCCGGGGGAGGGTCAGCTCCTACAATGAGCAGTTCTTC. The chain has TRBV14 and TRBJ2-1; 7 bases agree with TRBD2. Germline trimming cut 4 bases from V and 0 bases from J; bases unmatched to any gene: 9. The CDR3 length is 17 residues. Germline CDR1 and CDR2: SGHDN and FVKESK.

Notes on this clone: Distinct nucleotide sequences in the sample also encode this CDR3. This sequence joins TRBV5-1 and TRBJ2-1; no clear D gene. The CDR3 is 15 amino acids. Trimming shortened V by 4 bases and J by 3 bases, and 14 bases separated the two germline ends. Per the germline V gene, CDR1 is SGHRS and CDR2 is YFSETQ. The CDR3 region has the DNA TGCGCCAGCAGCCTTGACTCGGCAAACTACAATGAGCAGTTCTTC. Protein: CASSLDSANYNEQFF.